Detailed here is one T cell receptor beta chain. Per the study methods: Estimates of nucleated cell counts were drawn from the amplification of reference gene primers. TCRdb keeps only in-frame clones here, not all; method: immunoSEQ multiplex PCR. For V, J and clone size, that table is used; D and trimming come from the DNA. The repertoire holds about 170,000 clones, with around four fifths as singletons. This specimen comes from a study of blood T cell repertoires in COVID-19. Whole-study context: COVID-19 samples from acute and convalescent phases originated in the United States, Italy and Spain. T cells, B-cell-depleted T cells, or PBMCs supplied cDNA or gDNA.

Enrollment of patients from Seattle took place during active infection, with longitudinal follow-up. V lost 6 bases and J lost 4, with 18 bases in between. Germline V gives CDR1 LNHDA, CDR2 SQIVND (reference sequence). CDR3 length: 15 amino acids. The V call is TRBV19, the J call TRBJ1-1; D perhaps matches TRBD1 (6 bases). The sequence came from a woman at least 80 years old with COVID-19, enrolled during active disease. Source material: peripheral blood. The CDR3, as DNA: TGTGCCAGTAGCACTACAGGGAGAGGAACCACTGAAGCTTTCTTT. Translation gives CASSTTGRGTTEAFF.